This TCR beta chain was documented in a study of post-analysis software for immune sequencing data. This clonotype was counted ten times or more. J lost 4 bases, V lost 11 bases, and 12 bases had no gene match. CDR3 length: 16 residues. The germline gives CDR1 MNHNS, CDR2 SASEGT. Unique molecular identifiers tagged the TCR beta cDNA libraries. One entry per CDR3 protein, called by TCRdb with MiXCR from the PCR reads. The sample contains under 200,000 distinct CDR3 sequences, about 34% of which appear only once. This specimen consisted of blood, obtained after autologous hematopoietic stem cell transplantation. The receptor was derived from a girl aged 10-17 years with multiple sclerosis. V usage is TRBV6-1 and J usage is TRBJ2-6; 9 bases align to TRBD1. Written as DNA, the CDR3 is TGTGCCCTACAGGGACAGGGTTCGTCCGGGGCCAACGTCCTGACTTTC. Residues: CALQGQGSSGANVLTF.